This TCR beta chain came from a study of long-term antiretroviral therapy in people with HIV (dated 2022 in TCRdb). Some background on the complete study: The earliest samples were collected roughly a decade before the 2015 WHO recommendation for immediate ART, at a time when ART was usually postponed until CD4 counts fell. A retrospective serial study tested whether changes in peripheral blood TRB repertoire composition and diversity were associated with ART initiation and durable HIV suppression. The cohort contributed roughly 200 cryopreserved PBMC samples from fewer than 35 adults with confirmed HIV infection, collected serially over a mean of about 6 years (range 1-12). About 35% of the 30 participants with HIV were female. No cross-contamination during QIAcube processing was shown when test extractions of a monoclonal T-cell line were performed alongside fewer than 35 polyclonal samples. The paper as a whole reports these results and caveats: Limited PBMC availability meant only the TCR beta chain was sequenced, without alpha chain pairing. Narrower CDR3 length ranges were observed in HIV repertoires than in controls, and an antigen-experienced repertoire with only a slight naive shift after ART was suggested by the network structure. Because pre-ART samples had limited cell numbers, profiling was done on unsorted PBMC rather than on sorted CD4+ and CD8+ T cells. Expanded TRB clones identified before ART initiation dominated the repertoire across all time points, though the dominance fluctuated and decreased in many PLHIV after ART. No data were available on ART adherence, viral resistance or therapy changes, limiting inferences about post-ART repertoire changes. The samples were dated from about 2004 to 2017, and the ART regimens that were used may be less effective than current ART regimens. ART initiation was associated with a significant increase in TRB diversity, but diversity stayed significantly below transplant donor controls even after long-term ART.

Participants were included only if at least one PBMC sample before ART initiation and at least two post-ART samples were available. Every participant with HIV received treatment in the United States of America. Before DNA extraction, cryopreserved samples of about 0.9-11 million PBMC were thawed and then washed. At the time of the earliest PBMC sample for each participant with HIV, ages ranged from roughly 23 to 60 years. PBMC samples were contributed by each participant from 1-4 timepoints before ART initiation and 2-8 timepoints after ART initiation, with a median of 7 samples. Serial HIV viral load, CD4+ T-cell count, ART history and demographic data were obtained for every participant. A Qiagen kit on a QIAcube was used to extract genomic DNA from unsorted PBMC, with samples processed in batches of 12. The immunoSEQ hsTCRB v3.0 assay was used at survey level resolution for TRB variable region sequencing. The targeted TRB sequencing depth was about 40,000-50,000 T-cell genomes per sample. TRB libraries were pooled and sequenced on an Illumina MiSeq using a v3 150-cycle kit. As for the original processing: Analysis of repertoires was carried out in R inside a reproducible Nextflow workflow spanning QC, data transformation and analysis. Custom analyses were implemented in LymphoSeq2, an R package for AIRR-Seq data exploration. A handful of samples that produced fewer than 5000 total TRB sequences were removed, so some 190 HIV repertoires were analyzed. Of the 188 retained HIV repertoires, some 60 were collected before and roughly 130 after ART initiation. Repertoires were downsampled to 5000 TRB nucleotide sequences, with summary statistics averaged over 100 downsampling iterations. TRB sequences were retained for analysis only if CDR3 regions of at least seven amino acids were present. Diversity was measured with a Shannon entropy-derived clonality score and the Gini coefficient. Repertoire networks linked the top 5000 CDR3 amino acid sequences whenever two sequences differed by an edit distance of one. GLIPH2 predicted antigen specificity groups and MHC restriction for TRB CDR3 amino acid sequences. To flag known associations with CMV, EBV, HIV or tissue antigens, CDR3 amino acid sequences were compared against VDJdb and McPAS-TCR. Pre-ART, post-ART and control groups were compared with Wilcoxon signed-rank tests and Holm-Bonferroni correction. TCRdb mirrors the immuneACCESS table, restricted to in-frame sequences. Some clones are absent from its copies; in checked studies, under half trace to an unresolved V gene, and the reason for the others is unknown. D and trimming were read from the DNA, whereas the V and J calls and clone size are those reported in that table. Across this sample there are about 44,000 clones, with 90% to 95% seen only once. The ten biggest clones cover roughly 2.5% of the sample.

At the junction V is shortened by 3 bases and J by 8 bases, with 22 bases in between. Measured from the cysteine to the phenylalanine, the CDR3 is 16 residues long. Just the 48-base CDR3 DNA is kept, in frame starting at base 1. CDR1 and CDR2 were assigned from the germline V gene as SGHTA and FQGNSA. As to this clone: No antigen is known for it. Base quality data are lacking; no much larger clone is found one base away.

The sequencing used unsorted PBMCs, collected 3.7 years after starting antiretroviral therapy. This sequence originates from a woman aged 50 to 60 with HIV. This sequence uses TRBV7-2 and TRBJ1-2; 6 matching bases give a weak D call of TRBD1. The sequenced DNA: TGTGCCAGCAGCTTTTCCGCTGCAGGGGTTGGGGAGGGCTACACCTTC. Its protein is CASSFSAAGVGEGYTF.